These 13 T cell receptor beta chains originate from one sample sequenced in a study of blood T cell repertoires in COVID-19. The assay was immunoSEQ multiplex PCR, and TCRdb's table has in-frame clones only and misses some. This sample has over 100,000 clones; roughly 85% occur once, and the top ten carry 1.4% to 1.5%. Sequencing used peripheral blood. These receptors originate from a man in his forties with acute or convalescent COVID-19.

This chain uses TRBV6-1 with TRBJ1-5; 8 bases are shared with TRBD1. This CDR3 comprises 15 residues. Germline V CDR1 and CDR2: MNHNS, SASEGT. The trim removed 2 bases at V and 3 bases at J, leaving 3 bases unmatched. The CDR3 nucleotides are TGTGCCAGCAGTGAACCGGGACAGGTCAATCAGCCCCAGCATTTT. Its translation is CASSEPGQVNQPQHF.

This clone has a single count. The rearrangement links TRBV7-8 to TRBJ1-1, with TRBD1 identical over 8 bases. This CDR3 region has 14 residues. The V gene end was trimmed by 7 bases and the J gene end by 5 bases; junction bases not matched to a gene: 9. Germline CDR1 is SGHVS and CDR2 is FQNEAQ. CDR3 sequence: CASKIQGGGTEAFF. The CDR3 coding sequence is TGTGCCAGCAAGATACAGGGGGGTGGGACTGAAGCTTTCTTT. The full variable domain, in which reference TRBV7-8 and TRBJ1-1 provide the parts outside the CDR3, is GAGVSQSPRYKVAKRGQDVALRCDPISGHVSLFWYQQALGQGPEFLTYFQNEAQLDKSGLPSDRFFAERPEGSVSTLKIQRTQQEDSAVYLCASKIQGGGTEAFFGQGTRLTVV.

V usage is TRBV4-1 and J usage is TRBJ2-1, with 7 positions matching TRBD2. Trimming cost V 4 bases and J 6 bases; bases outside gene matches: 12. The CDR3 is made up of 16 amino acids. Looked up from germline, CDR1 is MGHRA and CDR2 is YSYEKL. The CDR3 loop is CASSPSGRGTLNEQFF. CDR3 coding DNA: TGCGCCAGCAGCCCCTCTGGGAGGGGTACTCTCAATGAGCAGTTCTTC.

The chain is built from TRBV7-6 and TRBJ2-2; 9 bases are shared with TRBD1. The CDR3 consists of 16 residues. Germline V CDR1 and CDR2: SGHVS, FNYEAQ. Trimming removed 1 base from V and 4 bases from J; junction bases left unmatched: 4. The CDR3 here is CASSLEQGAGTGELFF. CDR3 nucleotides: TGTGCCAGCAGCTTAGAACAGGGGGCAGGCACCGGGGAGCTGTTTTTT.

The rearrangement joins TRBV11-2 to TRBJ2-1, with D possibly TRBD1 on 6 matching bases. The germline CDR1 and CDR2 sequences are SGHAT and FQNNGV. V lost 5 bases to trimming and J lost 0 bases, with 11 bases between them. The CDR3 has 15 amino acids. CDR3 sequence reads: CASSPQGSSYNEQFF. The CDR3, as DNA: TGTGCCAGCAGCCCCCAGGGGAGCTCCTACAATGAGCAGTTCTTC.

V usage is TRBV14 and J usage is TRBJ2-5; 9 bases line up with TRBD1. V shed 0 bases and J 5 bases; nucleotides not matched to a gene: 10. Germline CDR1 and CDR2: SGHDN and FVKESK. The CDR3 sequence is 17 residues long. DNA of the CDR3: TGTGCCAGCAGCCAAGATTGGGGACAGGGCAGGCGGGAGACCCAGTACTTC. Translating it yields CASSQDWGQGRRETQYF.

The sample holds one count of this clone. The genes are TRBV5-1 and TRBJ2-3; 7 bases align to TRBD2. V lost 0 bases, J lost 1 base, and 5 bases stayed unmatched. CDR3 length equals 16 residues. Germline CDR1 SGHRS, CDR2 YFSETQ. DNA for the CDR3: TGCGCCAGCAGCTTGGTGGTAGCGGGTGGCACAGATACGCAGTATTTT. It codes for CASSLVVAGGTDTQYF.

The V call is TRBV6-2 or TRBV6-3, the J call TRBJ2-3; D uncertain. V was trimmed by 5 bases and J by 8 bases, leaving 8 bases between them. Looked up from germline, CDR1 is MNHEY and CDR2 is SVGEGT. CDR3 length: 11 residues. CDR3 residues: CASSKTGTQYF. The CDR3 coding sequence is TGTGCCAGCAGTAAAACCGGTACGCAGTATTTT.

This chain uses TRBV3-1 (or the pseudogene TRBV3-2) with TRBJ1-5, with 7 bases aligning to TRBD1. The trim removed 4 bases at V and 7 bases at J, leaving 7 bases unmatched. The CDR3 consists of 14 residues. The V gene's germline CDR1 is LGHDT and CDR2 YNNKEL (reference sequence). The CDR3 DNA reads as TGTGCCAGCAGCCCTGGACAGGACCGACAGCCCCAGCATTTT. Protein product: CASSPGQDRQPQHF.

The chain links TRBV20-1 to TRBJ2-3, with TRBD2 matching over 8 bases. The V and J ends lost 3 bases and 4 bases, in that order; junction bases with no gene match: 6. The germline V gene encodes CDR1 DFQATT and CDR2 SNEGSKA (reference sequence). This CDR3 is built from 14 residues. The CDR3 nucleotides read TGCAGTGCTAGTCCGGGGGGGGCCCCAGATACGCAGTATTTT. It translates to CSASPGGAPDTQYF.

Comment on this clone: The sample holds other DNA sequences that translate to the same CDR3. The chain combines TRBV3-1 (or the pseudogene TRBV3-2) with TRBJ1-1, with a tentative D call TRBD1 (5 bases). The CDR3 has 13 amino acids. Germline V CDR1 and CDR2: LGHDT, YNNKEL (reference sequence). V gave up 3 bases and J gave up 3 bases, with 8 bases separating them. The CDR3 region is CASSHRGYTEAFF. DNA for the CDR3: TGTGCCAGCAGCCATAGGGGTTACACTGAAGCTTTCTTT.

This rearrangement joins TRBV9 to TRBJ2-3; 8 bases match TRBD2. There are 16 residues in the CDR3. Germline V gene lookup returns CDR1 SGDLS and CDR2 YYNGEE. After removal of 2 bases from V and 3 bases from J, the junction contained 8 bases not matched to a gene. The CDR3 DNA reads TGTGCCAGCAGCGTCTGGGGTAGCGGGGTTACAGATACGCAGTATTTT. This codes for CASSVWGSGVTDTQYF. Full variable domain (outside the CDR3, taken from reference TRBV9 and TRBJ2-3): DSGVTQTPKHLITATGQRVTLRCSPRSGDLSVYWYQQSLDQGLQFLIQYYNGEERAKGNILERFSAQQFPDLHSELNLSSLELGDSALYFCASSVWGSGVTDTQYFGPGTRLTVL.

The genes are TRBV25-1 and TRBJ2-4; 10 bases are shared with TRBD2. Germline lookup yields CDR1 MGHDK and CDR2 SYGVNS. V shed 3 bases, J shed 4 bases, and the junction held 12 bases outside the gene matches. The CDR3 length is 18 residues. The CDR3: CASSDWLASLAGKNIQYF. CDR3 nucleotide sequence: TGTGCCAGCAGTGATTGGTTGGCCTCACTAGCGGGAAAAAACATTCAGTACTTC.